This T cell receptor beta chain was sequenced for a study of blood T cell repertoires in COVID-19. Across the study: COVID-19 samples, acute and convalescent, were from the United States, Italy and Spain. The analysed material was cDNA or gDNA that came from T cells, B-cell-depleted T cells, or PBMCs.

The CDR3 consists of 14 residues. Germline V gene sequence: CDR1 MNHEY, CDR2 SVGEGT. The J segment lost 1 base and the V segment lost 5 bases, leaving 3 bases of the junction unmatched. Clones were read by immunoSEQ multiplex PCR, and TCRdb kept only the in-frame ones, dropping some. Here the sample spans approximately 360,000 clones, about 90% being singletons. The TCR comes from a man aged 35-49 years with acute or convalescent COVID-19. Sequenced input: peripheral blood. The chain joins TRBV6-2 or TRBV6-3 to TRBJ1-1; TRBD1 aligns across 8 bases. The CDR3 nucleotides are TGTGCCAGCAGTGGACAGGGAGGGAACACTGAAGCTTTCTTT. Translated, it gives CASSGQGGNTEAFF.